This TCR beta chain comes out of a study of identical twins. Germline values: CDR1 LGHDT, CDR2 YNNKEL (reference sequence). The V end was cut by 1 base, the J end by 6 bases, with 15 bases between. The CDR3 length is 15 residues. TCRdb re-derived calls from the 5' RACE reads in MiXCR, one entry per CDR3 protein. The sample includes roughly 690,000 distinct CDR3 sequences, about 20% of them seen just once. This clonotype was counted only a few times. These same records also appear under a second study, on T cells expressing NK-cell markers. That work adds: Each TCR beta repertoire originated in sorted T cells that were CD3+CD56+NKG2C+, CD3+CD56+NKG2C- or CD3+CD56-NKG2C+. In about six donors, dominant NKG2C+ clonotypes were roughly 1.0-8% of CD8+ T cells.

The chain has TRBV3-1 and TRBJ2-5, with D maybe TRBD2 (5 bases). What was sequenced was PBMCs. This TCR derives from a woman under 30 in good health. CDR3 DNA sequence: TGTGCCAGCAGCCAAGTCGTGGGTCGAGGGCAGACCCAGTACTTC. Encoded protein: CASSQVVGRGQTQYF.